These T cell receptor beta chains were read from a single sample in a study of T cells in Graves' hyperthyroidism and ophthalmopathy. TCRdb reanalysed the multiplex PCR reads using MiXCR and keeps one entry per CDR3 protein. The repertoire has fewer than 550,000 distinct CDR3 sequences, less than 20% of them found once; the top ten carry about 14%. The specimen was blood. Source of these receptors: a woman aged 18-29 years with Graves' hyperthyroidism. Both conserved end residues are part of each CDR3. The D gene is left open where the match is weak. Expanded clones get a size class; other rows say once, few or many, or leave the size out.

clone_size	v_call	d_call	j_call	cdr3_nt	cdr3_aa
many	TRBV6-1	.	TRBJ1-1	TGTGCCAGCAGTGAAGCCTTGACTGAAGCTTTCTTT	CASSEALTEAFF
.	TRBV9	.	TRBJ1-3	TGTGCCAGCGGCTGGGGGGTCTCTGGAAACACCATATATTTT	CASGWGVSGNTIYF
many	TRBV10-3	.	TRBJ2-7	TGTGCCATCAGTGAGTCGGTTTTGGCGGATATCTACGAGCAGTACTTC	CAISESVLADIYEQYF
.	TRBV3-1	.	TRBJ2-2	TGTGCCAGCAAGATGATCCGGGAAGGCACCGGGGAGCTGTTTTTT	CASKMIREGTGELFF
many	TRBV29-1	TRBD2	TRBJ2-7	TGCAGCGTCTCCGGGACCCGCGGGGGCGAGCAGTACTTC	CSVSGTRGGEQYF
many	TRBV20-1	TRBD2	TRBJ2-2	TGCAGTGCTCCAGGGAGGGCGGTCGGGGAGCTGTTTTTT	CSAPGRAVGELFF
many	TRBV20-1	.	TRBJ2-1	TGCAGTGCTAGAGACGGAGGGGTTTACAATGAGCAGTTCTTC	CSARDGGVYNEQFF
.	TRBV5-1	.	TRBJ1-1	TGCGCCAGCAGCTTGGGGAGGAGAGGTGAAGCTTTCTTT	CASSLGRRGEAFF
many	TRBV3-1	.	TRBJ1-1	TGTGCCAGCAGCCCGGGGACCAACGTTAGGGATGAAGCTTTCTTT	CASSPGTNVRDEAFF
many	TRBV7-8	.	TRBJ1-1	TGTGCCAGCATTAAACAGCAGAACACTGAAGCTTTCTTT	CASIKQQNTEAFF
many	TRBV6-6	TRBD2	TRBJ2-7	TGTGCCAGCAGTTACAGACTAGCGGGAGGGCCCCACGAGCAGTACTTC	CASSYRLAGGPHEQYF
.	TRBV20-1	.	TRBJ2-7	TGCAGTGCTTCGGACACAAGCTCCTACGAGCAGTACTTC	CSASDTSSYEQYF
.	TRBV29-1	.	TRBJ2-2	TGCAGCGCCGGGCCGAAGGGACCCACCGGGGAGCTGTTTTTT	CSAGPKGPTGELFF
many	TRBV7-8	TRBD1	TRBJ1-1	TGTGCCAGCAGCTTATCTCAGGGGGCGGCGAACACTGAAGCTTTCTTT	CASSLSQGAANTEAFF
.	TRBV3-1	.	TRBJ1-5	TGTGCCAGCAGCCGAACATATCGGGGGCCCCAGCATTTT	CASSRTYRGPQHF
.	TRBV20-1	.	TRBJ1-5	TGCAGTGCTAGAGGGCAGGGTGGAAGTCAGCCCCAGCATTTT	CSARGQGGSQPQHF
few	TRBV9	TRBD2	TRBJ2-7	TGTGCCAGCAGCGTAGGAGCGGGGAGCTCCTACGAGCAGTACTTC	CASSVGAGSSYEQYF
.	TRBV6-1	.	TRBJ2-7	TGTGCCAGCAGTGAGATCTACGAGCAGTACTTC	CASSEIYEQYF
many	TRBV11-2	.	TRBJ2-1	TGTGCCAGCAGCTTTCCGAATGAGCAGTTCTTC	CASSFPNEQFF
many	TRBV3-1	TRBD2	TRBJ2-1	TGTGCCAGCAGCCAAGAAAGCGCGGGGGGCGGTGAGCAGTTCTTC	CASSQESAGGGEQFF
.	TRBV20-1	.	TRBJ1-1	TGCAGTGCTAGACAGGCAGGGCTGAGCACTGAAGCTTTCTTT	CSARQAGLSTEAFF
.	TRBV10-3	TRBD2	TRBJ2-1	TGTGCCATCAGTGAAGCGGGAAACAATGAGCAGTTCTTC	CAISEAGNNEQFF
few	TRBV13	.	TRBJ1-6	TGTGCCAGCAGCGCGGGAGAAGCGCCCCTCCACTTT	CASSAGEAPLHF
many	TRBV29-1	.	TRBJ1-5	TGCAGCGTTGCAGGGGAGGTTAGTCAGCCCCAGCATTTT	CSVAGEVSQPQHF
many	TRBV28	TRBD2	TRBJ2-7	TGTGCCAGCAGTTTTCGTGGCGGGGGGCGCATCGAGCAGTACTTC	CASSFRGGGRIEQYF
few	TRBV10-1	TRBD2	TRBJ2-5	TGCGCCAGCGAAAGAATAGCGGGCTGGGGCCAAGAGACCCAGTACTTC	CASERIAGWGQETQYF